Listed here are 30 T cell receptor beta chains from one sample, sequenced in a study of neoadjuvant anti-PD-1 for oral cavity cancer. Sequenced by immunoSEQ multiplex PCR; TCRdb stores in-frame clones only, minus some. The sample contains approximately 72,000 clones, 80% to 90% of which appear only once. The material sequenced was PBMCs, taken before nivolumab (anti-PD-1) treatment. The source is a person between 40 and 79 years old with oral cavity squamous cell carcinoma.

By its share, this clone is large. The chain carries TRBV9 and TRBJ1-3, with D perhaps matching TRBD1 (6 bases). The length of the CDR3 is 13 residues. V was shortened by 0 bases and J by 5 bases, with 6 bases between the two germline ends. Germline V gene lookup returns CDR1 SGDLS and CDR2 YYNGEE. Here the CDR3 DNA reads TGTGCCAGCAGCGTAGGGGGGCGAAACACCATATATTTT. The encoded protein is CASSVGGRNTIYF. Variable domain in full (rest from reference TRBV9 and TRBJ1-3): DSGVTQTPKHLITATGQRVTLRCSPRSGDLSVYWYQQSLDQGLQFLIQYYNGEERAKGNILERFSAQQFPDLHSELNLSSLELGDSALYFCASSVGGRNTIYFGEGSWLTVV.

The V and J genes are TRBV6-1 and TRBJ1-2, with D unclear. Germline V gives CDR1 MNHNS, CDR2 SASEGT. Trimming shortened V by 2 bases and J by 8 bases, and 12 bases separated the two germline ends. The CDR3 has 13 residues. The CDR3 DNA reads TGTGCCAGCAGTGAACTACGGGGAGTGGGCTACACCTTC. It encodes CASSELRGVGYTF.

The chain recombines TRBV19 with TRBJ1-5; D is ambiguous. Trimming cost V 3 bases and J 7 bases, with 10 bases left between them. The CDR3 contains 13 residues. CDR1 is LNHDA and CDR2 is SQIVND in the germline V gene (reference sequence). The CDR3 DNA reads as TGTGCCAGTAGTATGGGAGTTAGCCAGCCCCAGCATTTT. Protein product: CASSMGVSQPQHF. Together with reference TRBV19 and TRBJ1-5, the CDR3 gives the full variable domain: DGGITQSPKYLFRKEGQNVTLSCEQNLNHDAMYWYRQDPGQGLRLIYYSQIVNDFQKGDIAEGYSVSREKKESFPLTVTSAQKNPTAFYLCASSMGVSQPQHFGDGTRLSIL.

This sequence joins TRBV28 and TRBJ2-7, with 7 bases lining up with TRBD1. With 6 bases clipped from V and 9 bases from J, the junction kept 8 bases outside the gene matches. The CDR3 contains 12 residues. Germline V gene lookup returns CDR1 MDHEN and CDR2 SYDVKM. CDR3 nucleotides: TGTGCCAGCAGCTCCGGACAGGTTCGGCAGTACTTC. This translates into CASSSGQVRQYF.

The CDR3 sequence: CASSETPGVTGELFF. CDR3 nucleotide sequence: TGTGCCAGCAGCGAAACACCAGGGGTCACCGGGGAGCTGTTTTTT. The rearrangement joins TRBV9 to TRBJ2-2; a possible D gene is TRBD1 (6 bases). This CDR3 has 15 amino acids. In germline, CDR1 is SGDLS, CDR2 YYNGEE. Trimming shortened V by 3 bases and J by 4 bases, and 13 bases separated the two germline ends.

The genes are TRBV6-5 and TRBJ2-1; a weak D match, TRBD1 (6 bases). The germline V gene has CDR1 MNHEY and CDR2 SVGAGI. V lost 6 bases and J 2 bases, leaving 14 bases between the germline ends. The length of the CDR3 is 15 residues. The DNA of the CDR3 is TGTGCCAGCAGGAGGGACACTCTTACCTACAATGAGCAGTTCTTC. The encoded protein is CASRRDTLTYNEQFF.

J is TRBJ1-1 and V is TRBV5-1, with D possibly matching TRBD1 (5 bases). Germline V gene lookup returns CDR1 SGHRS and CDR2 YFSETQ. Trimming left V 0 bases short and J 2 bases short, with 11 bases between. This CDR3 contains 15 residues. CDR3 protein: CASSLAGTYNTEAFF. The CDR3 coding sequence is TGCGCCAGCAGCTTGGCCGGGACTTACAACACTGAAGCTTTCTTT. Looking up the rest from reference TRBV5-1 and TRBJ1-1 gives the full variable domain: KAGVTQTPRYLIKTRGQQVTLSCSPISGHRSVSWYQQTPGQGLQFLFEYFSETQRNKGNFPGRFSGRQFSNSRSEMNVSTLELGDSALYLCASSLAGTYNTEAFFGQGTRLTVV.

Concerning this clone: Its ends do not fully match the called genes, so a read error is possible. The chain links TRBV7-8 to TRBJ2-3, with D tentatively TRBD2 (7 bases). Looked up from germline, CDR1 is SGHVS and CDR2 is FQNEAQ. This CDR3 region has 17 residues. CDR3 sequence reads: CASSLARLGGQADTQYF. DNA for the CDR3: TGTGCCAGCAGCCTAGCCAGGCTGGGGGGGCAAGCGGATACGCAGTATTTT.

The V and J genes are TRBV7-8 and TRBJ2-1; 8 bases map to TRBD2. The CDR3 totals 16 residues. From germline, CDR1 is SGHVS and CDR2 FQNEAQ. Trimming took 6 bases from V and 7 from J; bases not matched to a gene: 14. The CDR3 nucleotides are TGTGCCAGCAGTTTACAGGCGGGACTAGTCTTAAATGAGCAGTTCTTC. It translates to CASSLQAGLVLNEQFF.

V is TRBV5-4 and J is TRBJ1-1; D possibly corresponds to TRBD1 (5 bases). The CDR3 sequence is 15 residues long. Looked up from germline, CDR1 is SGHNT and CDR2 is YYREEE (reference sequence). V lost 6 bases and J 8 bases, leaving 23 bases between the germline ends. The CDR3: CASTWGADNLLEAFF. The CDR3 coding sequence is TGTGCCAGCACCTGGGGCGCAGATAATCTGCTAGAAGCTTTCTTT.

The chain carries TRBV28 and TRBJ2-3; a possible D gene is TRBD1 (6 bases). This CDR3 spans 17 amino acids. The germline V gene has CDR1 MDHEN and CDR2 SYDVKM. V was cut by 6 bases and J by 2 bases, with 21 bases left in between. In nucleotides, the CDR3 is TGTGCCAGCAGGCTATCCTTGACAGGCGGTCCCACAGATACGCAGTATTTT. Protein sequence: CASRLSLTGGPTDTQYF.

This chain uses TRBV9 with TRBJ2-7, with D possibly matching TRBD2 (6 bases). Trimming cost V 8 bases and J 8 bases, with 23 bases left between them. The CDR3 consists of 14 residues. Looked up from germline, CDR1 is SGDLS and CDR2 is YYNGEE. Here the CDR3 reads CASLSPAGGRKQYF. CDR3 nucleotides: TGTGCCAGTTTAAGCCCAGCCGGGGGAAGGAAGCAGTACTTC.

The rearrangement joins TRBV2 to TRBJ1-2, with D maybe TRBD1 (6 bases). The V gene lost 7 bases and the J gene lost 4 bases, with 10 bases spanning the gap. Germline assignment: CDR1 SNHLY and CDR2 FYNNEI. The CDR3 contains 12 residues. Here the CDR3 DNA reads TGTGCCAGCACCCGACAGGCCTATGGCTACACCTTC. Residues: CASTRQAYGYTF. Complete variable domain (other parts from reference TRBV2 and TRBJ1-2): EPEVTQTPSHQVTQMGQEVILRCVPISNHLYFYWYRQILGQKVEFLVSFYNNEISEKSEIFDDQFSVERPDGSNFTLKIRSTKLEDSAMYFCASTRQAYGYTFGSGTRLTVV.

The V and J genes are TRBV15 and TRBJ1-4; unclear D gene. Between the trimmed V and J ends, which lost 3 bases and 4 bases, there was a span of 6 bases. This CDR3 has 13 residues. Germline CDR1 is LNHNV and CDR2 is YYDKDF (reference sequence). CDR3: CATSRGGNEKLFF. The DNA for the CDR3 is TGTGCCACCAGCAGGGGCGGTAATGAAAAACTGTTTTTT.

The rearrangement joins TRBV4-1 to TRBJ2-2; 11 bases line up with TRBD2. The germline gives CDR1 MGHRA, CDR2 YSYEKL. The CDR3 totals 16 residues. J was trimmed by 1 base and V by 4 bases; bases with no gene match: 2. The CDR3 bases are TGCGCCAGCAGCCGTGGACTAGCGGGGAACACCGGGGAGCTGTTTTTT. Translating gives CASSRGLAGNTGELFF.

V is TRBV28 and J is TRBJ1-2, with D unresolved. The CDR3 consists of 14 residues. The V end lost 6 bases, the J end lost 0 bases, and 11 bases lay between the germline ends. CDR1 and CDR2 from the germline V gene are MDHEN and SYDVKM. The DNA for the CDR3 is TGTGCCAGCAGCCAGGAAGGGACTAACTATGGCTACACCTTC. This codes for CASSQEGTNYGYTF.

The rearrangement links TRBV27 to TRBJ1-2, with TRBD1 as a possible D gene (6 bases). The CDR3 covers 14 residues. Germline CDR1 MNHEY, CDR2 SMNVEV (reference sequence). Between the trimmed V and J ends, which lost 4 bases and 3 bases, there was a span of 12 bases. CDR3 sequence reads: CASSSRTDYYGYTF. The CDR3 DNA sequence: TGTGCCAGCAGTTCGAGGACAGATTACTATGGCTACACCTTC.

The rearrangement links TRBV5-1 to TRBJ2-2, with 8 bases fitting TRBD2. CDR3 length equals 16 residues. The germline V gene encodes CDR1 SGHRS and CDR2 YFSETQ. V shed 2 bases, J shed 3 bases, and the junction held 6 bases outside the gene matches. The CDR3 nucleotides read TGCGCCAGCAGCTTTCTAACTAGCGGACACACCGGGGAGCTGTTTTTT. Translated, it gives CASSFLTSGHTGELFF.

The count of this clone is one. The chain is built from TRBV6-5 and TRBJ1-1, with D possibly being TRBD1 (5 bases). The V gene's germline CDR1 is MNHEY and CDR2 SVGAGI. V was pared by 6 bases and J by 10 bases, with 24 bases between. The CDR3 has 15 residues. DNA for the CDR3: TGTGCCAGCAGCTACACGGGGGGGACCCCTCTCGGAGCTTTCTTT. Amino acids: CASSYTGGTPLGAFF.

The chain employs TRBV10-1 and TRBJ2-7; D gene unclear. This CDR3 has 14 residues. Deletions cut 0 bases from V and 3 bases from J, with 9 bases between. From germline, CDR1 is WNHNN and CDR2 SYGVQD (reference sequence). The CDR3: CASSESSDNYEQYF. As DNA, the CDR3 is TGCGCCAGCAGTGAGTCGAGCGACAACTACGAGCAGTACTTC.

This sequence joins TRBV2 and TRBJ1-4; D unresolved. V lost 5 bases, J lost 3 bases, and 10 bases lay in between. Per germline, CDR1 SNHLY and CDR2 FYNNEI. There are 14 residues in the CDR3. This CDR3 reads CASSLTGSNEKLFF. Written as DNA, the CDR3 is TGTGCCAGCAGTCTCACTGGATCTAATGAAAAACTGTTTTTT.

The genes are TRBV2 and TRBJ1-2; 7 bases align to TRBD1. V lost 1 base, J lost 2 bases, and 4 bases stayed unmatched. This CDR3 contains 15 residues. Germline lookup yields CDR1 SNHLY and CDR2 FYNNEI. CDR3 DNA: TGTGCCAGCAGTGAAGTAGGGACAGTCAACTATGGCTACACCTTC. This codes for CASSEVGTVNYGYTF.

This chain connects TRBV10-3 to TRBJ2-7, with a tentative D call TRBD1 (6 bases). CDR3 length: 17 amino acids. The germline gives CDR1 ENHRY, CDR2 SYGVKD. Trimming shortened V by 4 bases and J by 4 bases, and 23 bases separated the two germline ends. The DNA of the CDR3 is TGTGCCATCAGTGCCTACGGGACACGGGCCCCGGCATACGAGCAGTACTTC. Protein: CAISAYGTRAPAYEQYF.

The chain recombines TRBV29-1 with TRBJ1-2; 8 bases map to TRBD1. The CDR3 covers 14 residues. V gave up 3 bases and J gave up 4 bases; unmatched junction bases: 7. The germline V gene encodes CDR1 SQVTM and CDR2 ANQGSEA. The CDR3, as DNA: TGCAGCGTTGACACACAGGGGGACATCTATGGCTACACCTTC. The encoded protein is CSVDTQGDIYGYTF. The variable domain in full, completed from reference TRBV29-1 and TRBJ1-2, reads SAVISQKPSRDICQRGTSLTIQCQVDSQVTMMFWYRQQPGQSLTLIATANQGSEATYESGFVIDKFPISRPNLTFSTLTVSNMSPEDSSIYLCSVDTQGDIYGYTFGSGTRLTVV.

The V call is TRBV9, the J call TRBJ2-3, with 12 bases that match TRBD1. This CDR3 has 17 residues. Germline V gene sequence: CDR1 SGDLS, CDR2 YYNGEE. The J segment lost 4 bases and the V segment lost 3 bases, leaving 9 bases of the junction unmatched. The CDR3 loop is CASSAEGGQGAPDTQYF. The DNA of the CDR3 is TGTGCCAGCAGCGCCGAGGGGGGACAGGGGGCCCCAGATACGCAGTATTTT.

The genes are TRBV19 and TRBJ2-6; D is undetermined. The ends were cut back, 0 bases at V and 1 base at J, with 13 bases in the middle. Looked up from germline, CDR1 is LNHDA and CDR2 is SQIVND (reference sequence). The CDR3 extends over 18 amino acids. The CDR3 sequence is CASSIDPSGASGANVLTF. CDR3 in DNA: TGTGCCAGTAGTATAGACCCTAGTGGAGCTTCTGGGGCCAACGTCCTGACTTTC.

The count of this clone is one. This chain uses TRBV4-1 with TRBJ1-4; 7 nucleotides agree with TRBD1. The CDR3 has 15 residues. CDR1 and CDR2 from the germline V gene are MGHRA and YSYEKL. Losses at the gene ends were 4 bases for V and 7 bases for J; bases not matched to a gene: 9. CDR3 nucleotides: TGCGCCAGCAGCCGTACAGGGGCAGGGGGTGAAAAACTGTTTTTT. Protein: CASSRTGAGGEKLFF.

The chain joins TRBV5-1 to TRBJ2-3, with a tentative D call TRBD2 (6 bases). This CDR3 is built from 15 residues. V was clipped by 4 bases and J by 6 bases, with 18 bases between them. The germline CDR1 and CDR2 sequences are SGHRS and YFSETQ. The DNA of the CDR3 is TGCGCCAGCAGCGCCACCGGGACTGCTCCCGATACGCAGTATTTT. Translation gives CASSATGTAPDTQYF.

The chain uses TRBV29-1 and TRBJ2-3; the D is unclear. Trimming pared 4 bases from V and 1 base from J, leaving 12 bases between. CDR3 size: 14 residues. Germline assignment: CDR1 SQVTM and CDR2 ANQGSEA. The CDR3 here is CSVGRGDGTDTQYF. For the CDR3, the DNA is TGCAGCGTTGGTCGAGGAGACGGCACAGATACGCAGTATTTT.

The V and J genes are TRBV9 and TRBJ1-1; D uncertain. Germline CDR1 is SGDLS and CDR2 is YYNGEE. The V gene lost 1 base and the J gene lost 1 base, with 14 bases spanning the gap. The CDR3 sequence is 16 residues long. CDR3 nucleotide sequence: TGTGCCAGCAGCGTATCCCCGGACTTTAAGAACACTGAAGCTTTCTTT. Protein: CASSVSPDFKNTEAFF.